Listed below are T cell receptor beta chains from one sample, sequenced in a study of cytomegalovirus exposure and HLA in healthy donors. Measured with immunoSEQ multiplex PCR; TCRdb has only the in-frame clones, and not every one. Seen here are 100,000 to 150,000 clones, approximately 84% observed once, and the top ten hold around 2.5%. Sequenced: PBMCs. The receptor source for this set is a boy between 2 and 10 years old in good health and CMV-seronegative. Each CDR3 is given with its conserved first and last residue.

TRBV7-9	TRBJ1-2	CASSQNLDPLGYGYTF
TRBV4-2	TRBJ2-5	CASSQAPTGGAETQYF
TRBV6-5	TRBJ1-2	CASSRGRNYGYTF
TRBV18	TRBJ1-5	CASSHDGNQPQHF
TRBV19	TRBJ1-1	CASSEYRGRANTEAFF
TRBV19	TRBJ1-5	CASSIKAGGRRLNQPQHF
TRBV6-5	TRBJ1-2	CASSTGQVGYTF
TRBV6-6	TRBJ2-5	CASSRIAGGPETQYF
TRBV13	TRBJ2-5	CASSLARTANQETQYF
TRBV7-2	TRBJ1-2	CASSWAGIDHNYGYTF
TRBV30	TRBJ2-1	CAWSMGSGQGWNEQFF
TRBV10-1	TRBJ1-4	CASSESPETRGRDEKLFF
TRBV2	TRBJ2-2	CASRGTSGTGELFF
TRBV6-5	TRBJ2-1	CATGTGEQFF
TRBV6-4	TRBJ2-3	CASSDGAGDTDTQYF
TRBV5-1	TRBJ2-1	CASSLATGGLGNEQFF
TRBV27	TRBJ2-1	CASSGLNTYNEQFF
TRBV19	TRBJ1-1	CASSMDREGVNTEAFF
TRBV15	TRBJ2-1	CATSTAGSYNEQFF
TRBV19	TRBJ1-2	CASDGTGDIESYGYTF
TRBV6-5	TRBJ1-6	CASSTTGWNSPLHF
TRBV15	TRBJ1-4	CATSRERGGRRNEKLFF
TRBV6-1	TRBJ1-2	CASSTTGGYTF
TRBV7-3	TRBJ2-1	CASSLTYSGDNEQFF
TRBV6-4	TRBJ1-1	CASSDSGEGAGEAFF
TRBV5-1	TRBJ2-1	CASRSGTGGRNEQFF
TRBV5-6	TRBJ2-2	CASRGAGTTGELFF
TRBV5-4	TRBJ2-3	CASSLVGTDTQYF
TRBV9	TRBJ1-1	CASSLAGHENTEAFF
TRBV2	TRBJ2-3	CARAVTDTQYF
TRBV9	TRBJ2-1	CASSSQGRRDEQFF
TRBV10-3	TRBJ1-2	CAISTTLWGDGYTF
TRBV7-9	TRBJ2-5	CASSFSLAGSEETQYF
TRBV4-1	TRBJ1-1	CASSQVNTRGTEAFF
TRBV6-1	TRBJ1-5	CASSEPGVSNQPQHF
TRBV11-2	TRBJ1-1	CASSLVLGGTEAFF
TRBV4-3	TRBJ2-1	CASSHYSGGAPYNEQFF
TRBV4-2	TRBJ2-1	CASSQDGAGVSYNEQFF
TRBV15	TRBJ1-5	CATSSNPRQGNQPQHF
TRBV7-2	TRBJ1-2	CASSSNSYGYTF
TRBV27	TRBJ2-5	CASSLLVRAEEQETQYF
TRBV19	TRBJ2-1	CASSSGMGTYNEQFF
TRBV15	TRBJ1-4	CATSRVLGQGRGEKLFF
TRBV5-6	TRBJ1-1	CASSPGTGRGGTEAFF
TRBV21-1	TRBJ2-7	CASSKGTPGRSYEQYF
TRBV7-9	TRBJ2-3	CASSYPNNWGDTDTQYF